This T cell receptor beta chain was recovered during a study of blood T cells in healthy people across ages. Combining a sample-barcoded 5' primer with a J-beta primer mix, a second PCR ran for roughly 6 to 12 cycles. From the 5' RACE reads, TCRdb called clonotypes with MiXCR, one entry per CDR3 protein. Altogether hundreds of thousands of distinct CDR3 sequences are present, roughly 48% being singletons, with the ten largest covering about 22%. Ranging in age from about 6 to 100, the donors were healthy Caucasian individuals from Russia. The CDR3 length is 16 residues. In germline, CDR1 is MDHEN, CDR2 SYDVKM. As regards this clonotype: The junction and the germline gene differ at one end; a read error may be behind it.

This chain uses TRBV28 with TRBJ2-1; D is possibly TRBD2 (6 bases). The receptor was isolated from a man older than 75 in good health. The sequenced sample was blood. CDR3: CASNLNPLGGYNEQFF. The CDR3, as DNA: TGTGCCAGCAATTTAAACCCCTTGGGGGGCTACAATGAGCAGTTCTTC.